A single sample is the source of the 3 T cell receptor beta chains below, sequenced in a study of PD-L1 blockade in urothelial cancer. Clones were read by immunoSEQ multiplex PCR, and TCRdb kept only the in-frame ones, dropping some. The sample records about 73,000 clones, 85% to 90% being singletons. The starting material was PBMCs, obtained around atezolizumab (anti-PD-L1) treatment. Receptor source: a man aged 60 to 69 with urothelial cancer.

The chain recombines TRBV6-5 with TRBJ2-3; a possible D gene is TRBD1 (6 bases). The V end was cut by 6 bases, the J end by 2 bases, with 12 bases between. From germline, CDR1 is MNHEY and CDR2 SVGAGI. The CDR3 spans 14 residues. CDR3 region: CASRQTGYTDTQYF. CDR3 nucleotides: TGTGCCAGCAGACAGACAGGCTACACAGATACGCAGTATTTT.

The chain employs TRBV7-2 and TRBJ2-6; 9 bases map to TRBD1. V was clipped by 5 bases and J by 0 bases; unmatched bases: 2. CDR1 and CDR2 (germline): SGHTA, FQGNSA. The CDR3 length is 16 residues. The CDR3 sequence: CASSPQGASGANVLTF. The CDR3 DNA reads TGTGCCAGCAGCCCACAGGGGGCCTCTGGGGCCAACGTCCTGACTTTC.

The chain joins TRBV28 to TRBJ2-7; 9 nucleotides agree with TRBD1. The germline CDR1 and CDR2 sequences are MDHEN and SYDVKM. The CDR3 loop spans 16 amino acids. The ends lost 2 bases at V and 5 bases at J; junction bases unmatched: 10. The CDR3: CASSLAAGTGKDEQYF. The CDR3 region has the DNA TGTGCCAGCAGTTTAGCGGCCGGGACAGGGAAGGACGAGCAGTACTTC.